This T cell receptor beta chain was recovered during a study of prognosis after radiotherapy for stage I lung cancer. Study summary: Among several patients the tumors were squamous cell carcinoma, and among 11 to 12 they were adenocarcinoma. Study results and caveats: The tumor specificity of expanded TCR clones remained undetermined.

Genomic DNA provided the template from which TCR beta CDR3 was amplified by two-round multiplex PCR. For every TRBV and TRBJ gene, a specific primer was used in first-round PCR. The second round of PCR employed universal primers. Via MiXCR, TCRdb re-called the multiplex PCR reads, giving one row per CDR3 protein. Found here are 51,000 or so distinct CDR3 sequences, 30% to 35% of them singletons; the top ten hold approximately 9%. Without prior chemotherapy, radiotherapy or other malignancies, every patient was node-negative by CT and PET/CT. On this clonotype: Antigen specificity is unknown.

The sequence came from a donor at least 50 years old with non-small cell lung cancer. This specimen was PBMCs, taken before or after stereotactic body radiation therapy (not recorded which).

CDR3 amino acids: CASRSQGGASYEQYF. DNA of the CDR3: TGTGCCAGCAGATCACAGGGAGGCGCGTCCTACGAGCAGTACTTC. This chain uses TRBV11-1 with TRBJ2-7; perhaps D is TRBD1 or TRBD2 (6 bases each). The CDR3 consists of 15 residues. Germline V CDR1 and CDR2: SGHAT, FQDESV (reference sequence). Trimming pared 6 bases from V and 1 base from J, leaving 16 bases between. Full variable domain (rest looked up from reference TRBV11-1 and TRBJ2-7): EAEVAQSPRYKITEKSQAVAFWCDPISGHATLYWYRQILGQGPELLVQFQDESVVDDSQLPKDRFSAERLKGVDSTLKIQPAELGDSAMYLCASRSQGGASYEQYFGPGTRLTVT.